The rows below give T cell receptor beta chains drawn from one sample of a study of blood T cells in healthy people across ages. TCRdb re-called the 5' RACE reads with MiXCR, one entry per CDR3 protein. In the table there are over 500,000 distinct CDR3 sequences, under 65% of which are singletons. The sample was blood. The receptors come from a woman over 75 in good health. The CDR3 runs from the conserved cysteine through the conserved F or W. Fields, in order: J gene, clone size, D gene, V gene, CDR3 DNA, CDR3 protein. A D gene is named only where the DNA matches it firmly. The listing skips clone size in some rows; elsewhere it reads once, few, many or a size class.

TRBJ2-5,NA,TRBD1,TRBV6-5,TGTGCCAGCAGTTACGCCGCGGACAGGGGAATCAATGAGCAGTACTTC,CASSYAADRGINEQYF
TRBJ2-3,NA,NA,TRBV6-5,TGTGCCACGCACCGGGACGTCAGTAGTCTGGATACGCAGTATTTT,CATHRDVSSLDTQYF
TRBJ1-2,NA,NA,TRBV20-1,TGCAGTGCTAGAGAGGCGGGAGGTGGGGGCAACTATGGCTACACCTTC,CSAREAGGGGNYGYTF
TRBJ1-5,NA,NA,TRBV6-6,TGTGCCAGCAGTTACTCTGGGGGGGTTAGCAATCAGCCCCAGCATTTT,CASSYSGGVSNQPQHF
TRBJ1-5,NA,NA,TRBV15,TGTGCCACCAGCAGAGAATTGGCCAGGGGCAATCAGCCCCAGCATTTT,CATSRELARGNQPQHF
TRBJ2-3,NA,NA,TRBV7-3,TGTGCCAGCAGCTTACGGGCTAGCCCAGATACGCAGTATTTT,CASSLRASPDTQYF
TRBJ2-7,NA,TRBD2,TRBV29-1,TGCAGCGTTGAATTCGGGGACTCTAGCGGGCTTTTTTACGAGCAGTACTTC,CSVEFGDSSGLFYEQYF
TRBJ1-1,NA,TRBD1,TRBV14,TGTGCCAGCAGCCGCTACCGGGACAGCTACTCTGAAGCTTTCTTT,CASSRYRDSYSEAFF
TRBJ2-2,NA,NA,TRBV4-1,TGCGCCAGCAGCCACGGGACCGCGAACACCGGGGAGCTGTTTTTT,CASSHGTANTGELFF
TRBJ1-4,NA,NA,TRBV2,TGTGCCAGCACCCTGACTCCAACTAATGAAAAACTGTTTTTT,CASTLTPTNEKLFF
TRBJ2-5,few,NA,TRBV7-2,TGTGCCAGCAGCTTACGGGACTCCGCTAAGAGAGAGACCCAGTACTTC,CASSLRDSAKRETQYF
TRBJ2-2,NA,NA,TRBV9,TGTGCCAGCAGCGTAGCCGCTTTGGTCACCGGGGAGCTGTTTTTT,CASSVAALVTGELFF
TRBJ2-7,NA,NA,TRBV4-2,TGTGCCAGCAGCCCTCGCTTGCGGGACTCCTACGAGCAGTACTTC,CASSPRLRDSYEQYF
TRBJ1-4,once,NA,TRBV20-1,TGCAGTGCTACAAACTCACAGGGTCTTAGTGAAAAACTGTTTTTT,CSATNSQGLSEKLFF
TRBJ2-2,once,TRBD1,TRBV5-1,TGCGCCAGCAGCTTGGTGGGACAGGGAAATACCGGGGAGCTGTTTTTT,CASSLVGQGNTGELFF
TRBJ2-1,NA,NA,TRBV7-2,TGTGCCAGCAGCTCGACAGCATGGGGGTCGGAGCAGTTCTTC,CASSSTAWGSEQFF
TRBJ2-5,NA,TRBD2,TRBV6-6,TGTGTCAGCAGTTCTAGCGGGGTCCAAGAGACCCAGTACTTC,CVSSSSGVQETQYF
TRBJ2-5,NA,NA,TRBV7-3,TGTGCCAGCAGCTTAACGGCCTCGAAGGGGGAGACCCAGTACTTC,CASSLTASKGETQYF
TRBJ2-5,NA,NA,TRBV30,TGTGCCTGGAGTGTACAGGGATCCCCGAATGAGCAGTACTTC,CAWSVQGSPNEQYF
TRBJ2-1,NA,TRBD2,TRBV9,TGTGCCAGCAGCGTAGTTGGCGGGAGGGATTACAATGAGCAGTTCTTC,CASSVVGGRDYNEQFF
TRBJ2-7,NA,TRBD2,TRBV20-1,TGCAGTGCTAGTATAGCGGGGGGCACCTACAATGAGCAGTACTTC,CSASIAGGTYNEQYF
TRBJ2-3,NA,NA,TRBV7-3,TGTGCCAGCAGCCCCATGGGAAGGGATACGCAGTATTTT,CASSPMGRDTQYF
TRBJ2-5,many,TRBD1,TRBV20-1,TGCAGTGCTCAAAGGGGACAGCCCCAAGAGACCCAGTACTTC,CSAQRGQPQETQYF
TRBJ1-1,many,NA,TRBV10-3,TGTGCCATCAGTGTAACAGGAGCGAACACTGAAGCTTTCTTT,CAISVTGANTEAFF
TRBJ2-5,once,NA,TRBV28,TGTGCCAGCAGCCCCTCAGGAAGGGGTGGGCGAGAGACCCAGTACTTC,CASSPSGRGGRETQYF
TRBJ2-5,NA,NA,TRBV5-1,TGCGCCAGCAGCGTGGACGGGAGCCAAGAGACCCAGTACTTC,CASSVDGSQETQYF
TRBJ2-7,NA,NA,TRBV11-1,TGTGCCAGCAGCTCGGCAGGGGTCGCCTACGAGCAGTACTTC,CASSSAGVAYEQYF
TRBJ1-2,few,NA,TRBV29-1,TGCAGCGTTGATGGTGGGGGGGGGGCAGGTAACTATGGCTACACCTTC,CSVDGGGGAGNYGYTF
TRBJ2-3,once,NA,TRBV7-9,TGTGCCAGCAGCTGGACTGCCCCAGGCACAGATACGCAGTATTTT,CASSWTAPGTDTQYF